This TCR beta chain originates from a study of blood T cells in healthy people across ages. In the study overall: Template switching captured about one barcoded beta molecule per two T cells.

Trimming stripped 4 bases from V and 0 bases from J, with 10 bases between. CDR1 is SGHTA, CDR2 FQGNSA, per germline. The CDR3 has 16 amino acids. General study findings and limits: With age, beta diversity per million T cells declined roughly linearly, significantly by 40.

Sample-barcoded 5' priming and a J-beta primer mix drove a second PCR of roughly 6 to 12 cycles. Researchers report that a template-switch adaptor with 12 random nucleotides tagged each cDNA molecule. Any given sample supplied a minimum of 3 million CDR3-containing paired-end reads. From the 5' RACE reads, TCRdb called clonotypes with MiXCR, one entry per CDR3 protein. This repertoire shows 790,000 or so distinct CDR3 sequences, roughly three fifths found once; its top ten account for around a quarter. This clonotype appeared a few times. Antigen unknown. V is TRBV7-2 and J is TRBJ1-6; the D is unclear. The sequence derives from a man aged 35-49 years in good health. Sequenced input: blood. The CDR3 spells CASSSGRSSYNSPLHF. The CDR3, as DNA: TGTGCCAGCAGCTCGGGCCGGAGCTCCTATAATTCACCCCTCCACTTT.